This paragraph reports one T cell receptor (beta chain). The target antigen is unknown. The germline V and J ends were trimmed by 0 bases and 0 bases, with 2 bases remaining between them. The CDR3 is 13 amino acids. CDR1 and CDR2 (germline): MRHNA, SNTAGT. The data were obtained in a study of T cells and Merkel cell carcinoma outcomes. General study results and limits: Merkel cell carcinoma outcomes were reportedly predicted by repertoire and T-cell density.

Sequencing used immunoSEQ multiplex PCR; TCRdb keeps in-frame clones, though not all of them. This repertoire shows about 15,000 clones, just under 95% found once; its top ten account for 1.5% to 2.5%. Sequencing was performed on tumor tissue from Merkel cell carcinoma. The J gene is TRBJ1-1, the V gene TRBV6-4; D unclear. The TCR sequence derives from a human donor with Merkel cell carcinoma. The CDR3 spells CASSDSMNTEAFF. The CDR3 nucleotides read TGTGCCAGCAGTGACTCGATGAACACTGAAGCTTTCTTT.